One and the same sample provided the 5 T cell receptor beta chains below, sequenced in a study of CD8+ T cells in alopecia areata. Investigators isolated RNA and reverse transcribed it into cDNA to act as the sequencing template. The data were produced by immunoSEQ multiplex PCR, yet TCRdb's version contains in-frame clones alone and is incomplete. The sample includes roughly 200,000 clones, 35% to 40% of them seen just once. As to treatment: oral pan-JAK inhibitor, 5-10 mg twice daily. Source: CD4+ T cells sorted from blood, taken at week 34, from a patient treated with tofacitinib. Receptors were obtained from a human donor with alopecia areata.

This clone is a singleton in its sample. This chain links TRBV7-2 with TRBJ1-1; D is unclear. This CDR3 contains 12 residues. The germline V gene encodes CDR1 SGHTA and CDR2 FQGNSA. V lost 1 base and J lost 10, with 10 bases in between. The CDR3, as DNA: TGTGCCAGCAGCTTAGGTACCCCCCGAGCTTTCTTT. Translated, it gives CASSLGTPRAFF.

This clone was counted a few times. The chain recombines TRBV7-9 with TRBJ2-3; D is undetermined. V shed 0 bases and J shed 4 bases, with 5 bases lying between them. The CDR3 consists of 13 residues. Germline assignment: CDR1 SEHNR and CDR2 FQNEAQ (reference sequence). CDR3 sequence: CASSLAGSDTQYF. The DNA of the CDR3 is TGTGCCAGCAGCTTAGCAGGGTCAGATACGCAGTATTTT.

The CDR3 sequence is CASSPTSGPQETQYF. CDR3 nucleotide sequence: TGTGCCAGCTCACCGACTAGCGGTCCCCAAGAGACCCAGTACTTC. V gene TRBV18 combines with J gene TRBJ2-5; 9 bases fit TRBD2. This CDR3 has 15 amino acids. The trim removed 3 bases at V and 1 base at J, leaving 3 bases unmatched. CDR1 KGHSH and CDR2 LQKENI come from the germline V gene.

J is TRBJ1-3 and V is TRBV11-2; 7 nucleotides align to TRBD1. Germline CDR1 reads SGHAT; CDR2 reads FQNNGV. This CDR3 contains 17 residues. V shed 1 base, J shed 0 bases, and the junction held 6 bases outside the gene matches. CDR3 DNA: TGTGCCAGCAGCTTAGGGGGACAGTCTATCTCTGGAAACACCATATATTTT. Its translation is CASSLGGQSISGNTIYF.

The chain links TRBV19 to TRBJ2-4; tentative D call: TRBD1 (6 bases). V shed 3 bases and J shed 6 bases, with 12 bases lying between them. The CDR3 has 14 amino acids. In germline, CDR1 is LNHDA, CDR2 SQIVND (reference sequence). CDR3 in DNA: TGTGCCAGTAGTATTAGGGTAGGGGGAAACATTCAGTACTTC. Protein product: CASSIRVGGNIQYF.